These 16 T cell receptor beta chains originate from one sample sequenced in a study of blood T cell repertoires in COVID-19 (dated by TCRdb to 2018 to 2020). Library construction relied on the immunoSEQ multiplex PCR assay. TCRdb obtained this table from immuneACCESS and retained in-frame rearrangements with V and J assigned. These tables miss some clones; where compared with another copy, unresolved V genes account for less than half of the shortfall, and the remainder is unexplained. The sample profile shows some 150,000 clones; 80% to 85% of them were found once. The top ten constitute about 8% of the sample. The sequenced material came from peripheral blood. These receptors all stem from a human donor in a cohort sampled during active COVID-19.

The chain employs TRBV7-6 and TRBJ2-7; D is uncertain. Trimming stripped 0 bases from V and 5 bases from J, with 8 bases between. CDR1 is SGHVS and CDR2 is FNYEAQ in the germline V gene. The CDR3 is 13 residues long. The CDR3 nucleotides read TGTGCCAGCAGCTTAGCGTCTGTAGACGAGCAGTACTTC. Translation gives CASSLASVDEQYF.

This chain joins TRBV19 and TRBJ2-7, with 9 nucleotides matching TRBD1. The germline gives CDR1 LNHDA, CDR2 SQIVND (reference sequence). After removal of 5 bases from V and 0 bases from J, the junction contained 8 bases not matched to a gene. The CDR3 is 16 amino acids. CDR3 residues: CASSYRGTGSSYEQYF. DNA for the CDR3: TGTGCCAGTAGTTACAGAGGGACAGGGAGCTCCTACGAGCAGTACTTC. Together with reference TRBV19 and TRBJ2-7, the CDR3 gives the full variable domain: DGGITQSPKYLFRKEGQNVTLSCEQNLNHDAMYWYRQDPGQGLRLIYYSQIVNDFQKGDIAEGYSVSREKKESFPLTVTSAQKNPTAFYLCASSYRGTGSSYEQYFGPGTRLTVT.

This chain links TRBV6-5 with TRBJ1-4, with D possibly matching TRBD1 (5 bases). The length of the CDR3 is 14 residues. The germline gives CDR1 MNHEY, CDR2 SVGAGI. The V and J ends lost 4 bases and 4 bases respectively, with 10 bases between them. CDR3 loop: CASSSGFDNEKLFF. In DNA, the CDR3 is TGTGCCAGCAGTTCAGGGTTCGATAATGAAAAACTGTTTTTT.

The J gene is TRBJ1-5, the V gene TRBV28; D gene unclear. Trimming removed 3 bases from V and 2 bases from J, with 20 bases in between. The CDR3 has 18 amino acids. CDR1 MDHEN and CDR2 SYDVKM come from the germline V gene. CDR3 region: CASSFSLPTDGGNQPQHF. The CDR3 region has the DNA TGTGCCAGCAGTTTCTCTCTCCCCACGGACGGGGGCAATCAGCCCCAGCATTTT.

Only a few counts were recorded for this clone. This rearrangement joins TRBV12-5 to TRBJ1-2, with D possibly TRBD1 on 6 matching bases. The CDR3 spans 13 residues. Deletions cut 5 bases from V and 9 bases from J, with 16 bases between. Germline CDR1 and CDR2: LGHNT and FRNRAP. CDR3 nucleotide sequence: TGTGCTAGTGGTGACGAACAGGGTTATAGCTACACCTTC. This codes for CASGDEQGYSYTF.

This chain links TRBV9 with TRBJ2-2; 7 nucleotides align to TRBD2. There are 13 residues in the CDR3. The V gene end was trimmed by 5 bases and the J gene end by 8 bases; junction bases not matched to a gene: 6. Germline V gene data show CDR1 as SGDLS and CDR2 as YYNGEE. The CDR3 sequence is CASRSSGVGELFF. CDR3 coding DNA: TGTGCCAGCAGATCTAGCGGCGTGGGGGAGCTGTTTTTT.

The chain combines TRBV6-5 with TRBJ2-7; weak D call: TRBD2 (5 bases). Germline V CDR1 and CDR2: MNHEY, SVGAGI. Trimming stripped 6 bases from V and 1 base from J, with 16 bases between. CDR3 size: 15 residues. The CDR3, as DNA: TGTGCCAGCAGCTTATCCGGGATCAATTCCTACGAGCAGTACTTC. Protein: CASSLSGINSYEQYF.

This chain connects TRBV2 to TRBJ2-7; possible D gene TRBD2, 6 bases. Germline-derived CDR1 and CDR2 are SNHLY and FYNNEI. The V end lost 6 bases, the J end lost 0 bases, and 12 bases lay between the germline ends. This CDR3 region has 14 residues. The CDR3 region has the DNA TGTGCCAGCAGGCGGGAATTAAGCTCCTACGAGCAGTACTTC. It is translated as CASRRELSSYEQYF.

V and J are TRBV7-3 and TRBJ2-2; 10 bases align to TRBD1. Germline assignment: CDR1 SGHTA and CDR2 FQGTGA. This CDR3 contains 16 residues. V was clipped by 5 bases and J by 4 bases; unmatched bases: 7. The CDR3 coding sequence is TGTGCCAGCAGCCCTGGGACAGGGGTGGGCACCGGGGAGCTGTTTTTT. Protein: CASSPGTGVGTGELFF.

This clone was observed a handful of times. The V call is TRBV6-4, the J call TRBJ1-2, with 7 bases identical to TRBD1. J lost 4 bases, V lost 6 bases, and 5 bases had no gene match. The germline V gene encodes CDR1 MRHNA and CDR2 SNTAGT. This CDR3 is built from 13 residues. In DNA, the CDR3 is TGTGCCAGCAGACCGACAGGGACCTATGGCTACACCTTC. Translated: CASRPTGTYGYTF.

This chain links TRBV7-9 with TRBJ2-1; TRBD1 aligns across 7 bases. V was clipped by 2 bases and J by 14 bases; unmatched bases: 6. The germline gives CDR1 SEHNR, CDR2 FQNEAQ (reference sequence). The CDR3 sequence is 12 residues long. CDR3 region: CASSLITTGKFF. DNA for the CDR3: TGTGCCAGCAGCTTAATCACGACAGGGAAGTTCTTC.

The genes are TRBV10-3 and TRBJ2-7, with D unclear. The CDR3 covers 16 residues. From germline, CDR1 is ENHRY and CDR2 SYGVKD. The V and J ends lost 6 bases and 0 bases respectively, with 18 bases between them. The CDR3 protein is CAISTEAGSSSYEQYF. The DNA for the CDR3 is TGTGCCATCAGCACCGAGGCCGGGTCTAGCTCCTACGAGCAGTACTTC.

This clone was detected once. The V call is TRBV3-1 (or the pseudogene TRBV3-2), the J call TRBJ1-5; D is possibly TRBD1 (6 bases). CDR3 length: 15 amino acids. Deletions cut 1 base from V and 3 bases from J, with 10 bases between. CDR1 is LGHDT, CDR2 YNNKEL, per germline (reference sequence). The CDR3 here is CASSQGGGLNQPQHF. CDR3 DNA sequence: TGTGCCAGCAGCCAAGGGGGGGGGCTCAATCAGCCCCAGCATTTT.

This clone was found once. The chain joins TRBV18 to TRBJ1-6; D not certain. The CDR3 totals 15 residues. Trimming took 3 bases from V and 0 from J, leaving 6 bases between them. Germline V gene data show CDR1 as KGHSH and CDR2 as LQKENI. The CDR3 loop reads CASSPYSSYNSPLHF. The CDR3 region has the DNA TGTGCCAGCTCACCCTACTCCTCCTATAATTCACCCCTCCACTTT. Variable domain in full (rest from reference TRBV18 and TRBJ1-6): NAGVMQNPRHLVRRRGQEARLRCSPMKGHSHVYWYRQLPEEGLKFMVYLQKENIIDESGMPKERFSAEFPKEGPSILRIQQVVRGDSAAYFCASSPYSSYNSPLHFGNGTRLTVT.

The chain carries TRBV3-1 (or the pseudogene TRBV3-2) and TRBJ1-2; no clear D gene. The germline gives CDR1 LGHDT, CDR2 YNNKEL (reference sequence). The CDR3 is made up of 16 amino acids. V was cut by 1 base and J by 4 bases, with 16 bases left in between. The CDR3, as DNA: TGTGCCAGCAGCCAAGGGTCCGCTACAGACGCCTATGGCTACACCTTC. Amino acid sequence: CASSQGSATDAYGYTF.

J is TRBJ1-2 and V is TRBV3-1 (or the pseudogene TRBV3-2); TRBD1 matches 8 bases. With V trimmed by 4 bases and J by 8 bases, 6 bases remained unmatched. In germline, CDR1 is LGHDT, CDR2 YNNKEL (reference sequence). The CDR3 contains 13 residues. The CDR3 DNA reads TGTGCCAGCAGCCCAGACAGGGGCTGGGGCTACACCTTC. Its translation: CASSPDRGWGYTF.